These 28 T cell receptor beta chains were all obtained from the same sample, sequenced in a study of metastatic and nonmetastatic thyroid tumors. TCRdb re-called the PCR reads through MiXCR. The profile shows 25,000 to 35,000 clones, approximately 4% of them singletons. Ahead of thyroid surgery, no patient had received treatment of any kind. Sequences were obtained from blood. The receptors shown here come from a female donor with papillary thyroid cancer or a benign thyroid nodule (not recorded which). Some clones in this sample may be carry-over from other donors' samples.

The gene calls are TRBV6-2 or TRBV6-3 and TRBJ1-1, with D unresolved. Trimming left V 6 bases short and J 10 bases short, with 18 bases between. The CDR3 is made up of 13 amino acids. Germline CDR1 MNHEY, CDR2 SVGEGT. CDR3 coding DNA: TGTGCCAGCAGCGGAGAGGAGGGCTTGGCAGCTTTCTTT. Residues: CASSGEEGLAAFF.

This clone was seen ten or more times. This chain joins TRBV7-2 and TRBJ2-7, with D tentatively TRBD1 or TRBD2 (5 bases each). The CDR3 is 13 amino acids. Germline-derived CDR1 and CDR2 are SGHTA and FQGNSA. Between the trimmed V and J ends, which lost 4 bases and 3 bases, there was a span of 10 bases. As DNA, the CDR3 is TGTGCCAGCAGCTCGCGTGGGGGCTACGAGCAGTACTTC. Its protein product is CASSSRGGYEQYF.

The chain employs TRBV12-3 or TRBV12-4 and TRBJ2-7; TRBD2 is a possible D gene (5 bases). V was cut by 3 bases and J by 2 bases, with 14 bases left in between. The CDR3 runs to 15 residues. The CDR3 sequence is CASSLKRDGPYEQYF. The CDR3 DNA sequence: TGTGCCAGCAGTTTGAAGAGGGATGGACCCTACGAGCAGTACTTC.

The CDR3 sequence is CASSLRQGWTEAFF. CDR3 in DNA: TGCGCCAGCAGCCTAAGACAGGGGTGGACTGAAGCTTTCTTT. The chain carries TRBV5-1 and TRBJ1-1; 8 bases match TRBD1. Germline values: CDR1 SGHRS, CDR2 YFSETQ. The CDR3 has 14 amino acids. With 4 bases clipped from V and 5 bases from J, the junction kept 7 bases outside the gene matches.

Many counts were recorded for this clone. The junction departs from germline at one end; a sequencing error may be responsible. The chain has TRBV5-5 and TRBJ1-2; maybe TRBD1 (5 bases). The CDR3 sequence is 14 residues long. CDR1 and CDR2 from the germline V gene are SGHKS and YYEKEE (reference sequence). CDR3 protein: CASSLDGGVSGYAF. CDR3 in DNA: TGTGCCAGCAGCTTGGACGGGGGGGTCTCTGGCTACGCCTTC.

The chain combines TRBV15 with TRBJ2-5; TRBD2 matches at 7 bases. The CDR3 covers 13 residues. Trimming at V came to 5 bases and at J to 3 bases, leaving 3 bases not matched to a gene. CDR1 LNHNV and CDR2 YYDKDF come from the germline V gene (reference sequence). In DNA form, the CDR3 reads TGTGCCACCAGCTATGGGACTAAAGAGACCCAGTACTTC. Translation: CATSYGTKETQYF.

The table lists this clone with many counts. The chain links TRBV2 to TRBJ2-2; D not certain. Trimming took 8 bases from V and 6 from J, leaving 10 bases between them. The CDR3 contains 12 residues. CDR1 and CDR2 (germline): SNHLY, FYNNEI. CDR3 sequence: CASGRPPGELFF. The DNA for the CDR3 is TGTGCCAGCGGCAGGCCACCCGGGGAGCTGTTTTTT. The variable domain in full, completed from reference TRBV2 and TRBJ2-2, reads EPEVTQTPSHQVTQMGQEVILRCVPISNHLYFYWYRQILGQKVEFLVSFYNNEISEKSEIFDDQFSVERPDGSNFTLKIRSTKLEDSAMYFCASGRPPGELFFGEGSRLTVL.

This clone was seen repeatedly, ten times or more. CDR3 loop: CAIRGTASSYEQYF. In nucleotides, the CDR3 is TGTGCCATCCGGGGGACGGCAAGCTCCTACGAGCAGTACTTC. The rearrangement uses TRBV10-3 and TRBJ2-7, with D possibly being TRBD2 (6 bases). The CDR3 totals 14 residues. Trimming took 8 bases from V and 0 from J, leaving 14 bases between them. The germline gives CDR1 ENHRY, CDR2 SYGVKD.

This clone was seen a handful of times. The CDR3 region is CATSDGVGSSGNTIYF. In nucleotides, the CDR3 is TGTGCCACCAGTGATGGAGTGGGAAGCTCTGGAAACACCATATATTTT. The chain recombines TRBV24-1 with TRBJ1-3; D unresolved. V lost 3 bases and J lost 0, with 11 bases in between. The length of the CDR3 is 16 residues. CDR1 and CDR2 from the germline V gene are KGHDR and SFDVKD.

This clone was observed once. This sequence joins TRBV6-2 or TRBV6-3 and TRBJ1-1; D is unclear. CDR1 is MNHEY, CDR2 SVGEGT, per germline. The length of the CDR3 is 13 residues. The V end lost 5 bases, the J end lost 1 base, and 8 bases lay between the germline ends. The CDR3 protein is CASSIGPNTEAFF. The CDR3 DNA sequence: TGTGCCAGCAGTATCGGGCCGAACACTGAAGCTTTCTTT.

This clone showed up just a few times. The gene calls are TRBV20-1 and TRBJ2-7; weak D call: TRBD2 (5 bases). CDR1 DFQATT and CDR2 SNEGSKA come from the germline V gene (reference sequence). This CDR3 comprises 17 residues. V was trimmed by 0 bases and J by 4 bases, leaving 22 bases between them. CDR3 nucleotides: TGCAGTGCTAGAGATCAGAGGGAAGCGCGAGGGCATTACGAGCAGTACTTC. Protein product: CSARDQREARGHYEQYF.

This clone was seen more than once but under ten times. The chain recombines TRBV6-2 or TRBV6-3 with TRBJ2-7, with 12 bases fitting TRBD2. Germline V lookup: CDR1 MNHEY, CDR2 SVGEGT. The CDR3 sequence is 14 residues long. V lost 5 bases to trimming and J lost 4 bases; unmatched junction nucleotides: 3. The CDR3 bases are TGTGCCAGCAGTCGACTAGCGGGAGAATACGAGCAGTACTTC. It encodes CASSRLAGEYEQYF.

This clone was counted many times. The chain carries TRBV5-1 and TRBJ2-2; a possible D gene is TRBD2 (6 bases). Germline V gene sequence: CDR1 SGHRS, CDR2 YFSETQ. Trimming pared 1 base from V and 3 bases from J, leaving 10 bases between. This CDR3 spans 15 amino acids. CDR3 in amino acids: CASSLRGGDTGELFF. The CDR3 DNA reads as TGCGCCAGCAGCTTGCGGGGCGGGGACACCGGGGAGCTGTTTTTT.

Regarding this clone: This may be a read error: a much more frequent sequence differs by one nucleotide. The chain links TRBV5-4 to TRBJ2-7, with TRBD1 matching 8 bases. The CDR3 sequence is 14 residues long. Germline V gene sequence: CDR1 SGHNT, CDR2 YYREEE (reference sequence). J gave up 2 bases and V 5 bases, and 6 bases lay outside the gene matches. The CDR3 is CASSSGTGPYEQYF. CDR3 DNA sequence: TGTGCCAGCAGTTCCGGGACAGGCCCCTACGAGCAGTACTTC.

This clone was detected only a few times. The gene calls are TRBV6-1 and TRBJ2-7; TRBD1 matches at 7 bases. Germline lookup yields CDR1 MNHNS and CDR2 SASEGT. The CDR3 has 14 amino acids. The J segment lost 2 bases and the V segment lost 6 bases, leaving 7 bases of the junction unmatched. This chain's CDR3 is CASRKGQGAYEQYF. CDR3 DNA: TGTGCCAGCAGAAAGGGGCAGGGGGCCTACGAGCAGTACTTC.

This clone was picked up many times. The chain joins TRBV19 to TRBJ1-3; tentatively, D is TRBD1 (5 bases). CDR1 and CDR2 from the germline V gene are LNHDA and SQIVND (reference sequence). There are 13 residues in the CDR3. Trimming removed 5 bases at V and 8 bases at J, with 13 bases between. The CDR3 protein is CASSFGVGDTIYF. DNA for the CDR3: TGTGCCAGTAGTTTCGGAGTAGGGGACACCATATATTTT.

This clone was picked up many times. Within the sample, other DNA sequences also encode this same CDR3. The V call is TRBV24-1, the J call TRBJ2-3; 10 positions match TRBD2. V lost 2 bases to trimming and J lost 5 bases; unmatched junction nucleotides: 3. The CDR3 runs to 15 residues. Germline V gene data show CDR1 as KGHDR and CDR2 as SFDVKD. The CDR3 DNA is TGTGCCACCAGTGATTCTAGCGGGAGTAGAGATACGCAGTATTTT. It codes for CATSDSSGSRDTQYF.

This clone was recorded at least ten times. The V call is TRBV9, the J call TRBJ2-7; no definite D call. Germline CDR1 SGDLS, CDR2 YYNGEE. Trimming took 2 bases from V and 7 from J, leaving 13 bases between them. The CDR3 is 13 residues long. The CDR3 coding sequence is TGTGCCAGCAGCGTCGACCCTGCGGAGGAGCAGTACTTC. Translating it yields CASSVDPAEEQYF.

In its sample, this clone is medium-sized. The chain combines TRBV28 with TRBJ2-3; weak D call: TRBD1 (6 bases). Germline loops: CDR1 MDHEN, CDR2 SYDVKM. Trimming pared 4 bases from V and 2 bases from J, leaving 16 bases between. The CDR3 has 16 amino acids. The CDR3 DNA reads TGTGCCAGCAGTTCTCGGGCCAGGGGATACACAGATACGCAGTATTTT. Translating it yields CASSSRARGYTDTQYF.

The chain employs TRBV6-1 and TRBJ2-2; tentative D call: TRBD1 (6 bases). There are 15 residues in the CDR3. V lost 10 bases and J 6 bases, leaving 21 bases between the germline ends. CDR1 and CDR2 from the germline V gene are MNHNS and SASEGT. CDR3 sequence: CATWDITGSAGELFF. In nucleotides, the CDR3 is TGTGCCACATGGGACATTACAGGGTCTGCCGGGGAGCTGTTTTTT.

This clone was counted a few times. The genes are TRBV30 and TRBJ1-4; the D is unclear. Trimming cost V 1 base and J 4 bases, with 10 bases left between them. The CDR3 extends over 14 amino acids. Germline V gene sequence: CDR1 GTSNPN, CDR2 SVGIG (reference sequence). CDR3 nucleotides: TGTGCCTGGAGTGAACCAGCCTTTAATGAAAAACTGTTTTTT. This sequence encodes CAWSEPAFNEKLFF.

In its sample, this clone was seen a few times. In DNA, the CDR3 is TGTGCCAGTAGTATAGGGACTAGCTGGTCCTACGAGCAGTACTTC. This gives the protein CASSIGTSWSYEQYF. The chain combines TRBV19 with TRBJ2-7; TRBD2 matches at 8 bases. V shed 1 base, J shed 1 base, and the junction held 3 bases outside the gene matches. Germline V gene sequence: CDR1 LNHDA, CDR2 SQIVND (reference sequence). This CDR3 spans 15 amino acids.

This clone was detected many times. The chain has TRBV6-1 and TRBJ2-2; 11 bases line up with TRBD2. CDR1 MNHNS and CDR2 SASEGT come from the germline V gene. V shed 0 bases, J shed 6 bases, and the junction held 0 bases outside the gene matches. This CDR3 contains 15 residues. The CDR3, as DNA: TGTGCCAGCAGTGAAGCTAGCGGGAGGGCCGGGGAGCTGTTTTTT. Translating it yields CASSEASGRAGELFF.

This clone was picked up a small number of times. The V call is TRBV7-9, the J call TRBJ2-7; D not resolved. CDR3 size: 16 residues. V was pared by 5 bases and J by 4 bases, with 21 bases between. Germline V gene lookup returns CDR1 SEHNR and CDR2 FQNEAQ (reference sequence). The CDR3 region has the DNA TGTGCCAGCAGCCCTAACTTGGGGTTTGTCTCATACGAGCAGTACTTC. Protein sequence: CASSPNLGFVSYEQYF.

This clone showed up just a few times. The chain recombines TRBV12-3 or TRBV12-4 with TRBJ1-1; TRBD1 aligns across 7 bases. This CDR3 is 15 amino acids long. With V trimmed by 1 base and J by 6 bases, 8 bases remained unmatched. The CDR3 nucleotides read TGTGCCAGCAGTTTAGGAACAGGGGATATCGCTGAAGCTTTCTTT. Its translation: CASSLGTGDIAEAFF.

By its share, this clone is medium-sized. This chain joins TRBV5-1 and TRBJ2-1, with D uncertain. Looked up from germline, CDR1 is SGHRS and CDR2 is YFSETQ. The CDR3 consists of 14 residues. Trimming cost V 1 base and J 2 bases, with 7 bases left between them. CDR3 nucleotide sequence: TGCGCCAGCAGCTTGCAGGAGACCTACAATGAGCAGTTCTTC. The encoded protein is CASSLQETYNEQFF.

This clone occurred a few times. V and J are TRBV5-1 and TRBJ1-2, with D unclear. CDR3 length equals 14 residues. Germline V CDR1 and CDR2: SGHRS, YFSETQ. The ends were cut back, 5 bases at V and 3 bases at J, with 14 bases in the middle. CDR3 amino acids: CASRQLGLYYGYTF. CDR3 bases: TGCGCCAGCAGACAGCTAGGGTTGTACTATGGCTACACCTTC.

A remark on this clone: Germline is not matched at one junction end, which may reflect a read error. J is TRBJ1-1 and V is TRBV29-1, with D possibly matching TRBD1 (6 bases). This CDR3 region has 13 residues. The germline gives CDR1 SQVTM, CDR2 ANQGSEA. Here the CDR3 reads CSFGWGWDTEACF. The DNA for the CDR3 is TGCAGCTTTGGTTGGGGGTGGGACACTGAAGCTTGCTTT. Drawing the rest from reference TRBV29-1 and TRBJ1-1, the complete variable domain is SAVISQKPSRDICQRGTSLTIQCQVDSQVTMMFWYRQQPGQSLTLIATANQGSEATYESGFVIDKFPISRPNLTFSTLTVSNMSPEDSSIYLCSFGWGWDTEACFGQGTRLTVV.